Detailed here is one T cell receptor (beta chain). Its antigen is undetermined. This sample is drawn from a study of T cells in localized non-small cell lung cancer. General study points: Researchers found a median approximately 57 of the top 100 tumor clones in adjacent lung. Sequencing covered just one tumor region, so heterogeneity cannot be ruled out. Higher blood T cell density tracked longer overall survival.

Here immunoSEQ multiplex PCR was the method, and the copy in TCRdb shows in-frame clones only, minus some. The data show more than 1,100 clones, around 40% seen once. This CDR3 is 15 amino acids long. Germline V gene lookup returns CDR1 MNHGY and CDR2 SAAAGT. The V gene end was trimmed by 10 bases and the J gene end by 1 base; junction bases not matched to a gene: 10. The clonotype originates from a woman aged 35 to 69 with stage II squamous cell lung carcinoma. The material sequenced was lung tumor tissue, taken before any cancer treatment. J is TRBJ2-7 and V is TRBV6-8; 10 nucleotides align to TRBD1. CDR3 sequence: CAIRRDRGGSYEQYF. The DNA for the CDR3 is TGTGCCATCAGGAGGGACAGGGGAGGATCCTACGAGCAGTACTTC.